One sample yielded the 3 T cell receptor beta chains listed below, sequenced in a study of long-term antiretroviral therapy in people with HIV. Survey-level resolution applied to immunoSEQ assay v3.0. Method: immunoSEQ multiplex PCR; TCRdb's copy keeps in-frame clones and lacks some. The sample carries 23,000 or so clones, roughly 87% recorded once. The sample here was unsorted PBMCs, taken 0.2 years before starting antiretroviral therapy. Source of these receptors: a man between 18 and 29 years old with HIV.

The rearrangement joins TRBV25-1 to TRBJ2-1; D remains ambiguous. V was pared by 3 bases and J by 8 bases, with 5 bases between. The CDR3 consists of 11 residues. Per germline, CDR1 MGHDK and CDR2 SYGVNS. CDR3 sequence reads: CASSENYEQFF. CDR3 bases: TGTGCCAGCAGTGAGAATTATGAGCAGTTCTTC.

This chain connects TRBV30 to TRBJ1-6; no reliable D call. The CDR3 is 16 amino acids. With 5 bases removed from V and 9 bases from J, the gap between germline ends came to 23 bases. Germline V gene data show CDR1 as GTSNPN and CDR2 as SVGIG (reference sequence). The CDR3 DNA sequence: TGTGCCTGGTTTAAGGCCGTGTTCCCGGGGTTTTCACCCCTCCACTTT. It codes for CAWFKAVFPGFSPLHF.

This sequence joins TRBV7-9 and TRBJ2-5; D might be TRBD2 (6 bases). The V gene lost 5 bases and the J gene lost 2 bases, with 12 bases spanning the gap. The length of the CDR3 is 14 residues. Germline lookup yields CDR1 SEHNR and CDR2 FQNEAQ (reference sequence). The CDR3: CASSPPGVQETQYF. CDR3 DNA: TGTGCCAGCAGCCCTCCGGGGGTGCAAGAGACCCAGTACTTC.